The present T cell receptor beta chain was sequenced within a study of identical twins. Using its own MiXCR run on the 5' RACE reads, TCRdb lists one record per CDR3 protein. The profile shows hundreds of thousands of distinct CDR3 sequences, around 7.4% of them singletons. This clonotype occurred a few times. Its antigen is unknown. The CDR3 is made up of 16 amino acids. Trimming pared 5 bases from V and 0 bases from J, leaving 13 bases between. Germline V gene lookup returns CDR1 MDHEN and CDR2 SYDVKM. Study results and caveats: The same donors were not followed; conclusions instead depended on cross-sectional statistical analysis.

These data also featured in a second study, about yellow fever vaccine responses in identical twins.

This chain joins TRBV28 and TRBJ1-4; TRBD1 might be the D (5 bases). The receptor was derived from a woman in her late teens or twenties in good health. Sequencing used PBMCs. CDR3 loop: CASSIGQDSTNEKLFF. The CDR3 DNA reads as TGTGCCAGCAGTATCGGACAAGATTCAACTAATGAAAAACTGTTTTTT. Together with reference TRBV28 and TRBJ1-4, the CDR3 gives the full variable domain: DVKVTQSSRYLVKRTGEKVFLECVQDMDHENMFWYRQDPGLGLRLIYFSYDVKMKEKGDIPEGYSVSREKKERFSLILESASTNQTSMYLCASSIGQDSTNEKLFFGSGTQLSVL.